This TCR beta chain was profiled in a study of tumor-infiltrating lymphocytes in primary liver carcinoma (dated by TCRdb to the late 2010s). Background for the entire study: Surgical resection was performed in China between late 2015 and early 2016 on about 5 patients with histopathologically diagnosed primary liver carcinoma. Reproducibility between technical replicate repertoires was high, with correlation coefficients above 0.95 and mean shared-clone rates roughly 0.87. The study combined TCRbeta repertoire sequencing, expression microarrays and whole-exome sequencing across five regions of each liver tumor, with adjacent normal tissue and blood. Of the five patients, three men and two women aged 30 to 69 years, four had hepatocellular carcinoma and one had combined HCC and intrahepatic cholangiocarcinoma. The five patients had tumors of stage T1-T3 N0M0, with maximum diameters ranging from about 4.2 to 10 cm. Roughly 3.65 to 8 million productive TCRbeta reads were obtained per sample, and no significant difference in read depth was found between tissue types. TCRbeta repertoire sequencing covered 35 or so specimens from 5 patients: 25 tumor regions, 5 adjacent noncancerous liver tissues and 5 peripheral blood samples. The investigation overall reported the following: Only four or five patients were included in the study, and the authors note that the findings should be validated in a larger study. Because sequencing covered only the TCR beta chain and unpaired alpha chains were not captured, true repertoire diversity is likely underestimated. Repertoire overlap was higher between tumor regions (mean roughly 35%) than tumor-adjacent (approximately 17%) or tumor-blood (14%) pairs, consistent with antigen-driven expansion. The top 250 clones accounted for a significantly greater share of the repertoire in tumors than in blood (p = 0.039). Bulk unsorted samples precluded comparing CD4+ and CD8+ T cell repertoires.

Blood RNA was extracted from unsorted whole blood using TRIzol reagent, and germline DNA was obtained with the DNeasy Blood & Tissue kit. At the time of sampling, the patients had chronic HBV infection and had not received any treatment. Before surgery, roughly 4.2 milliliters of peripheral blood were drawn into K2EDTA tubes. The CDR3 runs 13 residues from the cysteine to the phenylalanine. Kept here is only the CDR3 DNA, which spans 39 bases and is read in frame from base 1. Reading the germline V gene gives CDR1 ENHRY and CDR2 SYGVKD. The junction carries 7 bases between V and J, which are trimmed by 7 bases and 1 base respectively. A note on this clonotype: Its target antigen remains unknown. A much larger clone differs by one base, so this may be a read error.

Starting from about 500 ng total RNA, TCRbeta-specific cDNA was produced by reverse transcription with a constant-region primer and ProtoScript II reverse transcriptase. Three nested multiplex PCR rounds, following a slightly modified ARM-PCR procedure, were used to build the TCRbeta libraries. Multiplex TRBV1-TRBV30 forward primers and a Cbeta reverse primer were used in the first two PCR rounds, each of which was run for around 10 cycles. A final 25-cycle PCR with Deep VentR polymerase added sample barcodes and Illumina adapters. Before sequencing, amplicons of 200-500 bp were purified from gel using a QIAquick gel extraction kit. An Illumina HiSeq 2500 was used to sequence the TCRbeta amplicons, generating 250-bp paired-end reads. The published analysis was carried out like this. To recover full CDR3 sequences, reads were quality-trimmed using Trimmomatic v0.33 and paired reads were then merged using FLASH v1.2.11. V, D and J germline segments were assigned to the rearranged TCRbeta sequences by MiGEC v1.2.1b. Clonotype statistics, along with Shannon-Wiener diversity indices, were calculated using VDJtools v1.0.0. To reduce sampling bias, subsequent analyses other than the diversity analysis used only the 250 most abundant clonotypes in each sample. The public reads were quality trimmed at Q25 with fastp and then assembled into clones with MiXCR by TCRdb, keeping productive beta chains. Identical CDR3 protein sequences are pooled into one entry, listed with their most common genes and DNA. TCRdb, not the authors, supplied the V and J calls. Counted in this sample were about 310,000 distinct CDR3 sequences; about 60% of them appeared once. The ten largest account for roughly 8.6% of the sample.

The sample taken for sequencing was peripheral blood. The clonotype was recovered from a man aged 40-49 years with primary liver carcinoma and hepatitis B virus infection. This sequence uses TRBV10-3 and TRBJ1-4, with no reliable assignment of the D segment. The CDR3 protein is CAINAGTNEKLFF. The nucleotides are TGTGCCATCAACGCGGGAACTAATGAAAAACTGTTTTTT.